This paragraph reports one T cell receptor (beta chain). The antigen is undetermined. J gave up 4 bases and V 9 bases, and 8 bases lay outside the gene matches. Germline V lookup: CDR1 SNHLY, CDR2 FYNNEI. This CDR3 has 13 amino acids. These data originate in a study of CD8 T cells in ankylosing spondylitis. Generation of TCR beta libraries employed quantitative 5'-RACE incorporating molecular barcodes. TCRdb redid the calling of the 5' RACE reads with MiXCR, one entry per CDR3 protein. The data contain just over 350,000 distinct CDR3 sequences, about 20% of them singletons. Notes on the study in general: It appeared that ankylosing spondylitis blood was characterized by a TCR beta motif of seven or eight highly homologous variants. Earlier work had already found some motif variants in reactive arthritis synovial fluid and blood.

The sequencing input was blood, either unsorted or a sorted T cell fraction (not recorded which). The origin of this receptor is a male donor with ankylosing spondylitis or in good health (not recorded which). J is TRBJ2-7 and V is TRBV2; 8 nucleotides match TRBD1. The CDR3 DNA sequence: TGTGCCAGTTCGGACAGGGAGAGTTACGAGCAGTACTTC. Its protein is CASSDRESYEQYF.